Here is one TCR beta chain with its context. The antigen is not known. Each patient relapsed following autologous stem cell transplantation, and prior brentuximab vedotin exposure differed. Researchers pulled CD8+ T cells out of thawed PBMCs using magnetic negative selection. Under best response, outcomes were complete response, partial response or progressive disease. The CDR3 is made up of 17 amino acids. Germline lookup yields CDR1 SGHAT and CDR2 FQDESV (reference sequence). The ends lost 5 bases at V and 7 bases at J; junction bases unmatched: 17. TCRdb keeps only in-frame clones here, not all; method: immunoSEQ multiplex PCR. The profile shows about 27,000 clones, just over 85% of them singletons. The data were taken from a study of PD-1 blockade in classical Hodgkin lymphoma. Study results and caveats: The authors have not defined what causes the repertoire differences, possibly disease activity or prior therapy. Whereas CD4+ TCR diversity had risen significantly by C4D1, CD8+ TCR diversity had not. Before treatment, TCR diversity in newly diagnosed patients was reportedly lower than in healthy donors.

The sample was CD8+ T cells from blood, taken at baseline. The chain combines TRBV11-1 with TRBJ2-1, with 7 nucleotides matching TRBD1. This sequence was found in a human donor with classical Hodgkin lymphoma. CDR3 in DNA: TGTGCCAGCAGCGTAAACCTCGGACAGGTAGATGTAAATGAGCAGTTCTTC. Protein: CASSVNLGQVDVNEQFF.